These 8 T cell receptor beta chains originate from one sample sequenced in a study of cytotoxic CD8 clonotypes in ibrutinib-treated CLL. Method: immunoSEQ multiplex PCR; TCRdb's copy keeps in-frame clones and lacks some. The sample records about 300,000 clones, roughly 76% being singletons. The sequenced sample was PBMCs, obtained at disease progression, from a patient treated with ibrutinib. All receptors derive from a human donor with chronic lymphocytic leukemia.

The chain is built from TRBV6-5 and TRBJ1-2, with D possibly TRBD1 on 6 matching bases. The CDR3 has 13 residues. Germline V gene data show CDR1 as MNHEY and CDR2 as SVGAGI. The V end lost 5 bases, the J end lost 5 bases, and 12 bases lay between the germline ends. CDR3 nucleotides: TGTGCCAGCAGTCGACAGGCAGCTTATGGCTACACCTTC. This translates into CASSRQAAYGYTF.

The genes are TRBV29-1 and TRBJ1-2; 8 nucleotides align to TRBD1. Germline V gene lookup returns CDR1 SQVTM and CDR2 ANQGSEA. This CDR3 is built from 15 residues. V gave up 5 bases and J gave up 4 bases; unmatched junction bases: 12. The CDR3 DNA reads as TGCAGCGTTCCCGCCTTGACAGGGGTTAGCTATGGCTACACCTTC. Encoded protein: CSVPALTGVSYGYTF.

As concerns this clone: The junction and the germline gene differ at one end; a read error may be behind it. The J gene is TRBJ2-5, the V gene TRBV5-1; perhaps TRBD2 as D (5 bases). Germline V CDR1 and CDR2: SGHRS, YFSETQ. The CDR3 spans 14 residues. CDR3 nucleotides: TGCTCCAGCAGCTTGGCAAGCGGAAAAGAGACCCAGTACTTC. Its translation is CSSSLASGKETQYF.

V usage is TRBV14 and J usage is TRBJ2-7, with no clear D. The CDR3 covers 14 residues. Trimming removed 4 bases from V and 2 bases from J, with 12 bases in between. CDR1 and CDR2 from the germline V gene are SGHDN and FVKESK. CDR3 sequence: CASSPGARTYEQYF. The CDR3 DNA reads TGTGCCAGCAGCCCGGGTGCTAGAACCTACGAGCAGTACTTC.

V usage is TRBV4-2 and J usage is TRBJ2-7; D possibly matches TRBD1 or TRBD2 (5 bases each). CDR3 length: 15 amino acids. Trimming cost V 4 bases and J 3 bases, with 16 bases left between them. The germline gives CDR1 LGHNA, CDR2 YNFKEQ. In DNA, the CDR3 is TGTGCCAGCAGCCCCACCGGGGCCTCGTACTACGAGCAGTACTTC. Translation gives CASSPTGASYYEQYF.

This clone was observed a few times. CDR3 residues: CASSRTSGSNEQFF. In DNA form, the CDR3 reads TGCGCCAGCAGCCGGACTAGCGGGAGCAATGAGCAGTTCTTC. The chain carries TRBV4-3 and TRBJ2-1, with 13 bases fitting TRBD2. The germline CDR1 and CDR2 sequences are LGHNA and YSLEER. The CDR3 consists of 14 residues. With 4 bases clipped from V and 6 bases from J, the junction kept 0 bases outside the gene matches.

The genes are TRBV18 and TRBJ2-5; TRBD1 aligns across 8 bases. The ends lost 6 bases at V and 0 bases at J; junction bases unmatched: 3. The CDR3 covers 14 residues. CDR1 KGHSH and CDR2 LQKENI come from the germline V gene. CDR3 nucleotide sequence: TGTGCCAGCTCTCGGGACAGGAACCAAGAGACCCAGTACTTC. Its protein product is CASSRDRNQETQYF. The complete variable domain, with remaining parts taken from reference TRBV18 and TRBJ2-5, reads NAGVMQNPRHLVRRRGQEARLRCSPMKGHSHVYWYRQLPEEGLKFMVYLQKENIIDESGMPKERFSAEFPKEGPSILRIQQVVRGDSAAYFCASSRDRNQETQYFGPGTRLLVL.

In this sample, this clone turned up once. The V and J genes are TRBV2 and TRBJ1-2; maybe TRBD1 (5 bases). Trimming removed 5 bases from V and 8 bases from J, with 21 bases in between. Germline assignment: CDR1 SNHLY and CDR2 FYNNEI. The CDR3 extends over 15 amino acids. The CDR3 bases are TGTGCCAGCAGTCAACAAAACCGGGACCCCGGGGGCTACACCTTC. It specifies CASSQQNRDPGGYTF.